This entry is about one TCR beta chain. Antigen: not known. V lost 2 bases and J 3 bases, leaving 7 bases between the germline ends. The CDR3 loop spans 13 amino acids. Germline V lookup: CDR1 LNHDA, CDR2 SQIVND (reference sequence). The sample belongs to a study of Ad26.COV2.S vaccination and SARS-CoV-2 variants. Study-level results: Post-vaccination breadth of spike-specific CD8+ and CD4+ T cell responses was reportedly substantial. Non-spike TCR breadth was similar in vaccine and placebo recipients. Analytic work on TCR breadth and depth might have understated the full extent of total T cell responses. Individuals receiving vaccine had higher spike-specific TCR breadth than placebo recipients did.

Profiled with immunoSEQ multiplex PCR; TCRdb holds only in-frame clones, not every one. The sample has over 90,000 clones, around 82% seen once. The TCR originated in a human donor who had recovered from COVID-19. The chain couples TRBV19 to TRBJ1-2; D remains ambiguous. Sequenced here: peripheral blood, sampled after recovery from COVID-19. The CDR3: CASSINKDYGYTF. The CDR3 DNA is TGTGCCAGTAGTATAAACAAGGACTATGGCTACACCTTC.